The 22 T cell receptor beta chains presented below share a single source sample, sequenced in a study of blood T cell repertoires in COVID-19 (dated by TCRdb to the early 2020s). The method was the immunoSEQ multiplex PCR assay. What TCRdb holds here is the immuneACCESS table cut down to in-frame rearrangements. Part of the clones is not present; checked against another copy, under half of the missing clones reflect an unresolved V gene, and the others are unexplained. Recorded for this sample are some 350,000 clones; about 88% of them occurred a single time. Of the sample, almost 3% falls within the top ten clones. The sample comprised PBMCs or T cells enriched from blood (not recorded which). All receptors derive from a woman aged 25 to 39 who had recovered from COVID-19.

Only one count was recorded for this clone. This sequence joins TRBV11-2 and TRBJ2-7; 8 nucleotides agree with TRBD1. The CDR3 length is 13 residues. Germline CDR1 and CDR2: SGHAT and FQNNGV. Unmatched junction bases numbered 1, after V lost 3 bases and J lost 3 bases. The CDR3 region is CASSFGTGYEQYF. In DNA form, the CDR3 reads TGTGCCAGCAGCTTCGGGACAGGCTACGAGCAGTACTTC. The variable domain in full, completed from reference TRBV11-2 and TRBJ2-7, reads EAGVAQSPRYKIIEKRQSVAFWCNPISGHATLYWYQQILGQGPKLLIQFQNNGVVDDSQLPKDRFSAERLKGVDSTLKIQPAKLEDSAVYLCASSFGTGYEQYFGPGTRLTVT.

V and J are TRBV12-3 or TRBV12-4 and TRBJ1-1; TRBD1 aligns across 7 bases. The CDR3 is 13 residues long. J lost 4 bases, V lost 6 bases, and 5 bases had no gene match. The CDR3 nucleotides read TGTGCCAGCAGAAGCCAGGGGGGCACTGAAGCTTTCTTT. Translation: CASRSQGGTEAFF.

CDR3 sequence (DNA): TGTGCCAGCAGCTTGGACAGGGAAGAGACCCAGTACTTC. It specifies CASSLDREETQYF. V gene TRBV5-4 combines with J gene TRBJ2-5, with D tentatively TRBD1 (6 bases). With 0 bases removed from V and 3 bases from J, the gap between germline ends came to 6 bases. The germline V gene encodes CDR1 SGHNT and CDR2 YYREEE (reference sequence). The CDR3 spans 13 residues.

This sequence joins TRBV19 and TRBJ1-1, with 8 bases lining up with TRBD1. Germline CDR1 is LNHDA and CDR2 is SQIVND (reference sequence). This CDR3 spans 15 amino acids. The junction had 8 bases not matched to a gene; V was cut back by 4 bases and J by 4 bases. As DNA, the CDR3 is TGTGCCAGTAGTAATTCTCGACAGGGGACCACTGAAGCTTTCTTT. Encoded protein: CASSNSRQGTTEAFF.

The gene calls are TRBV7-9 and TRBJ2-1; TRBD2 matches at 9 bases. J was trimmed by 2 bases and V by 1 base; bases with no gene match: 12. The CDR3 is made up of 19 amino acids. Germline values: CDR1 SEHNR, CDR2 FQNEAQ (reference sequence). The DNA of the CDR3 is TGTGCCAGCAGCTTAGAACCAGTTTTAGCGGGAGAGACCTACAATGAGCAGTTCTTC. As protein: CASSLEPVLAGETYNEQFF.

The V call is TRBV9, the J call TRBJ2-2; weak D call: TRBD2 (5 bases). V lost 0 bases, J lost 6 bases, and 15 bases lay in between. The CDR3 contains 16 residues. Germline V lookup: CDR1 SGDLS, CDR2 YYNGEE. The CDR3 loop is CASSVASSFLSGELFF. Here the CDR3 DNA reads TGTGCCAGCAGCGTAGCATCTAGCTTCTTATCCGGGGAGCTGTTTTTT.

The V call is TRBV7-2, the J call TRBJ1-6; TRBD1 matches 10 bases. Germline values: CDR1 SGHTA, CDR2 FQGNSA. With 4 bases clipped from V and 6 bases from J, the junction kept 6 bases outside the gene matches. The CDR3 is 16 amino acids. Here the CDR3 reads CASSWGQGRLNSPLHF. The DNA of the CDR3 is TGTGCCAGCAGCTGGGGACAGGGGAGGCTTAATTCACCCCTCCACTTT.

J is TRBJ1-1 and V is TRBV3-1 (or the pseudogene TRBV3-2); D might be TRBD1 (6 bases). V was cut by 1 base and J by 10 bases, with 16 bases left in between. Germline CDR1 LGHDT, CDR2 YNNKEL (reference sequence). This CDR3 region has 14 residues. The CDR3 is CASSQALTGYRAFF. CDR3 bases: TGTGCCAGCAGCCAAGCCCTAACAGGGTATCGAGCTTTCTTT.

The gene calls are TRBV6-5 and TRBJ2-5; tentative D call: TRBD1 (7 bases). Germline V lookup: CDR1 MNHEY, CDR2 SVGAGI. This CDR3 is 13 amino acids long. V shed 9 bases and J shed 5 bases, with 16 bases lying between them. CDR3 sequence: CASRSGGLETQYF. The CDR3 nucleotides read TGTGCCAGTAGATCAGGGGGGTTGGAGACCCAGTACTTC.

This chain's CDR3 is CASGERGTDTQYF. CDR3 coding DNA: TGTGCCAGCGGTGAGCGGGGCACAGATACGCAGTATTTT. The chain is built from TRBV7-9 and TRBJ2-3; possible D gene TRBD2, 6 bases. The ends were cut back, 8 bases at V and 1 base at J, with 10 bases in the middle. The CDR3 covers 13 residues. Germline CDR1 SEHNR, CDR2 FQNEAQ (reference sequence).

The chain uses TRBV19 and TRBJ1-3; D gene uncertain. V lost 5 bases to trimming and J lost 2 bases, with 13 bases between them. CDR3 length: 15 amino acids. CDR1 LNHDA and CDR2 SQIVND come from the germline V gene (reference sequence). DNA for the CDR3: TGTGCCAGTAGTTTCCCACAGAGCCCTGGAAACACCATATATTTT. Translating gives CASSFPQSPGNTIYF.

The rearrangement uses TRBV29-1 and TRBJ1-1, with 9 bases identical to TRBD1. The V gene's germline CDR1 is SQVTM and CDR2 ANQGSEA. J lost 0 bases, V lost 5 bases, and 4 bases had no gene match. CDR3 length equals 14 residues. The CDR3, as DNA: TGCAGCGTTCATACAGGGGGCATGAACACTGAAGCTTTCTTT. Translated, it gives CSVHTGGMNTEAFF.

The gene calls are TRBV27 and TRBJ1-4; weak D call: TRBD1 (5 bases). This CDR3 contains 15 residues. Deletions cut 5 bases from V and 5 bases from J, with 15 bases between. Germline-derived CDR1 and CDR2 are MNHEY and SMNVEV (reference sequence). The CDR3 is CASSTPRGGNEKLFF. In DNA, the CDR3 is TGTGCCAGCAGTACTCCCCGGGGGGGGAATGAAAAACTGTTTTTT.

The chain is built from TRBV5-5 and TRBJ2-2; 13 bases map to TRBD2. V lost 2 bases and J lost 4; bases outside the gene matches: 8. The CDR3 covers 18 residues. Germline CDR1 is SGHKS and CDR2 is YYEKEE (reference sequence). The CDR3 region is CASSFTRTSGSGTGELFF. The CDR3 region has the DNA TGTGCCAGCAGCTTCACCCGGACTAGCGGGAGTGGCACCGGGGAGCTGTTTTTT.

V and J are TRBV18 and TRBJ2-7, with 9 bases aligning to TRBD1. The CDR3 spans 15 residues. Germline V gene data show CDR1 as KGHSH and CDR2 as LQKENI. With 2 bases clipped from V and 5 bases from J, the junction kept 7 bases outside the gene matches. CDR3 region: CASSPKGTGKNEQYF. DNA for the CDR3: TGTGCCAGCTCACCAAAGGGGACAGGGAAGAACGAGCAGTACTTC. Using reference TRBV18 and TRBJ2-7 for the parts outside the CDR3, the full variable domain is NAGVMQNPRHLVRRRGQEARLRCSPMKGHSHVYWYRQLPEEGLKFMVYLQKENIIDESGMPKERFSAEFPKEGPSILRIQQVVRGDSAAYFCASSPKGTGKNEQYFGPGTRLTVT.

This sequence joins TRBV5-1 and TRBJ1-1, with 10 bases lining up with TRBD1. CDR3 length: 17 amino acids. Germline V gene sequence: CDR1 SGHRS, CDR2 YFSETQ. The trim removed 3 bases at V and 3 bases at J, leaving 11 bases unmatched. The CDR3 protein is CASSSLTGGKMYTEAFF. The CDR3 DNA sequence: TGCGCCAGCAGCTCGCTGACAGGGGGCAAGATGTACACTGAAGCTTTCTTT. Drawing the rest from reference TRBV5-1 and TRBJ1-1, the complete variable domain is KAGVTQTPRYLIKTRGQQVTLSCSPISGHRSVSWYQQTPGQGLQFLFEYFSETQRNKGNFPGRFSGRQFSNSRSEMNVSTLELGDSALYLCASSSLTGGKMYTEAFFGQGTRLTVV.

On this clone: At one end, the junction sequence differs from germline, possibly due to a read error. The chain combines TRBV5-4 with TRBJ1-1; D perhaps matches TRBD1 (5 bases). Germline loops: CDR1 SGHNT, CDR2 YYREEE (reference sequence). This CDR3 is built from 15 residues. In nucleotides, the CDR3 is TGTGCCAGCAACTTGTCTCCCAGGGAGAACACTGAAGCTTTCTTT. This codes for CASNLSPRENTEAFF.

This rearrangement joins TRBV5-1 to TRBJ2-5; 10 bases map to TRBD2. V was clipped by 4 bases and J by 3 bases; unmatched bases: 6. Looked up from germline, CDR1 is SGHRS and CDR2 is YFSETQ. The CDR3 spans 15 residues. The chain's CDR3 is CASSPFLAGEETQYF. CDR3 in DNA: TGCGCCAGCAGCCCTTTCCTAGCGGGAGAAGAGACCCAGTACTTC.

The count of this clone is one. This sequence joins TRBV6-5 and TRBJ1-1, with D possibly matching TRBD1 (6 bases). CDR1 and CDR2 from the germline V gene are MNHEY and SVGAGI. The CDR3 runs to 13 residues. The V gene lost 4 bases and the J gene lost 6 bases, with 12 bases spanning the gap. CDR3 sequence reads: CASSLGQSSEAFF. As DNA, the CDR3 is TGTGCCAGCAGTTTAGGACAGTCTTCTGAAGCTTTCTTT.

The chain employs TRBV18 and TRBJ2-7; 7 bases fit TRBD2. CDR3 length equals 14 residues. The V segment lost 2 bases and the J segment 2 bases; nucleotides outside the gene matches: 3. Germline-derived CDR1 and CDR2 are KGHSH and LQKENI. The CDR3 loop is CASSPSRGAYEQYF. The CDR3 DNA follows: TGTGCCAGCTCACCATCCCGGGGGGCCTACGAGCAGTACTTC.

V and J are TRBV5-6 and TRBJ2-2; TRBD1 matches at 8 bases. The CDR3 loop spans 15 amino acids. J was trimmed by 6 bases and V by 3 bases; bases with no gene match: 7. Germline CDR1 and CDR2: SGHDT and YYEEEE. CDR3 region: CASSWGQAHPGELFF. For the CDR3, the DNA is TGTGCCAGCAGCTGGGGACAGGCCCACCCCGGGGAGCTGTTTTTT.

The V and J genes are TRBV27 and TRBJ2-1; 10 bases map to TRBD2. Losses at the gene ends were 8 bases for V and 1 base for J; bases not matched to a gene: 5. Germline V gene data show CDR1 as MNHEY and CDR2 as SMNVEV (reference sequence). The CDR3 runs 15 residues. CDR3 nucleotide sequence: TGTGCCAGCCGTCAGCGGGGGGGTTCCTACAATGAGCAGTTCTTC. Protein: CASRQRGGSYNEQFF.